This TCR beta chain was sequenced in a study of blood T cells in healthy people across ages. For the second PCR, which ran for roughly 6 to 12 cycles, a sample-barcoded 5' primer and a J-beta primer mix were used. Every cDNA was tagged by a template-switch adaptor with 12 random nucleotides. CDR3-containing paired-end reads numbering at least 2.5 million came from each sample. MiXCR, applied by TCRdb to the 5' RACE reads, yields one record per CDR3 protein. Found here are approximately 1,700,000 distinct CDR3 sequences, 35% to 50% of them singletons; the top ten hold under 25%. The CDR3 length is 14 residues. V was pared by 5 bases and J by 7 bases, with 8 bases of the junction left unmatched. The germline CDR1 and CDR2 sequences are SGHTA and FQGNSA. This clonotype was counted a few times.

The chain carries TRBV7-2 and TRBJ2-1; 7 bases are shared with TRBD1. This sequence originates from a human donor in good health. Sequencing used blood. CDR3 sequence reads: CASSPDRFQNEQFF. The CDR3 nucleotides read TGTGCCAGCAGCCCGGACAGGTTTCAAAATGAGCAGTTCTTC.